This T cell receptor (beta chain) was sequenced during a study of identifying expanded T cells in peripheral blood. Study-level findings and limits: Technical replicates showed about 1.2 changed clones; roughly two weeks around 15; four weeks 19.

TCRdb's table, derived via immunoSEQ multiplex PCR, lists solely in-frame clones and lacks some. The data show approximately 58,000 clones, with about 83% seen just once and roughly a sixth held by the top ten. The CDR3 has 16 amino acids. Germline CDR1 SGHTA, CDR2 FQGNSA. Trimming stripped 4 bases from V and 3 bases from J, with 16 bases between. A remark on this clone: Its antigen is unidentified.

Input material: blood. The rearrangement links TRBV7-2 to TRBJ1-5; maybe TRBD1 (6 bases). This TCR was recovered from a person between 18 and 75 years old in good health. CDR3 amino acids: CASSSQQGIHNQPQHF. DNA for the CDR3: TGTGCCAGCAGCTCACAACAGGGAATACACAATCAGCCCCAGCATTTT.